One T cell receptor (beta chain) is described in this entry. TCRdb's copy holds only in-frame clones and misses some; the assay was immunoSEQ multiplex PCR. Counted here are some 980,000 clones, over 60% occurring once; the ten biggest clones make up over 1.3%. The data derive from a study of shared clonotypes between healthy human individuals. The TCR sequence derives from a man between 18 and 29 years old in good health. Source material: memory CD4+ T cells sorted from blood. Indicated subset: CD45RA-negative fraction.

CDR3 protein: CASSIDSSYGYTF. The CDR3 bases are TGCGCCAGCAGCATCGACTCCAGCTATGGCTACACCTTC. This rearrangement joins TRBV5-1 to TRBJ1-2; D remains ambiguous. Looked up from germline, CDR1 is SGHRS and CDR2 is YFSETQ. The CDR3 runs 13 residues. The V end was cut by 4 bases, the J end by 4 bases, with 11 bases between.